The 24 T cell receptor beta chains listed next were all sequenced from one sample in a study of shared clonotypes between healthy human individuals. Sequencing was performed with immunoSEQ multiplex PCR; in TCRdb, only in-frame clones are kept and a portion is missing. Seen here are roughly 300,000 clones, around 87% observed once, and the top ten hold roughly 16%. Sequencing was done on a sample of memory CD8+ T cells sorted from blood. Regarding subset: CD45RO+ cells pooled with CCR7-negative TemRA cells. These receptors came from a man aged 18 to 30 in good health.

V and J are TRBV5-4 and TRBJ2-1, with TRBD2 identical over 7 bases. This CDR3 has 16 amino acids. Trimming removed 2 bases from V and 5 bases from J; junction bases left unmatched: 10. The germline gives CDR1 SGHNT, CDR2 YYREEE (reference sequence). The CDR3 loop is CASSLSAGVGDNEQFF. The CDR3 DNA is TGTGCCAGCAGCTTATCGGCGGGAGTTGGGGACAATGAGCAGTTCTTC. The full variable domain, completed using reference TRBV5-4 and TRBJ2-1, is ETGVTQSPTHLIKTRGQQVTLRCSSQSGHNTVSWYQQALGQGPQFIFQYYREEENGRGNFPPRFSGLQFPNYSSELNVNALELDDSALYLCASSLSAGVGDNEQFFGPGTRLTVL.

The CDR3 loop reads CAWSDKDSSLYGYTF. CDR3 sequence (DNA): TGTGCCTGGAGTGACAAAGACAGCAGCTTGTATGGCTACACCTTC. J is TRBJ1-2 and V is TRBV30; TRBD1 is a possible D gene (5 bases). This CDR3 contains 15 residues. With 1 base removed from V and 5 bases from J, the gap between germline ends came to 17 bases. Looked up from germline, CDR1 is GTSNPN and CDR2 is SVGIG (reference sequence). Full variable domain (remainder filled in from reference TRBV30 and TRBJ1-2): SQTIHQWPATLVQPVGSPLSLECTVEGTSNPNLYWYRQAAGRGLQLLFYSVGIGQISSEVPQNLSASRPQDRQFILSSKKLLLSDSGFYLCAWSDKDSSLYGYTFGSGTRLTVV.

V is TRBV7-9 and J is TRBJ1-6; TRBD1 matches 7 bases. The length of the CDR3 is 15 residues. In germline, CDR1 is SEHNR, CDR2 FQNEAQ (reference sequence). With 4 bases clipped from V and 7 bases from J, the junction kept 7 bases outside the gene matches. As DNA, the CDR3 is TGTGCCAGCAGCTCCGGGACAGTCAACAATTCACCCCTCCACTTT. Translated: CASSSGTVNNSPLHF.

The V and J genes are TRBV27 and TRBJ2-7; 10 bases fit TRBD1. Germline CDR1 reads MNHEY; CDR2 reads SMNVEV (reference sequence). V lost 6 bases to trimming and J lost 3 bases; unmatched junction nucleotides: 8. CDR3 length: 15 amino acids. CDR3: CASSRRDRGIYEQYF. The DNA for the CDR3 is TGTGCCAGCAGCCGAAGGGACAGGGGAATCTACGAGCAGTACTTC.

V usage is TRBV15 and J usage is TRBJ2-7; D is possibly TRBD2 (5 bases). The ends were cut back, 0 bases at V and 3 bases at J, with 18 bases in the middle. Per the germline V gene, CDR1 is LNHNV and CDR2 is YYDKDF (reference sequence). The CDR3 has 17 amino acids. In DNA form, the CDR3 reads TGTGCCACCAGCAGAGAGGGGTTTTTCGGGGAGAACTACGAGCAGTACTTC. Translating gives CATSREGFFGENYEQYF. Together with reference TRBV15 and TRBJ2-7, the CDR3 gives the full variable domain: DAMVIQNPRYQVTQFGKPVTLSCSQTLNHNVMYWYQQKSSQAPKLLFHYYDKDFNNEADTPDNFQSRRPNTSFCFLDIRSPGLGDTAMYLCATSREGFFGENYEQYFGPGTRLTVT.

The V and J genes are TRBV9 and TRBJ2-5; D is perhaps TRBD1 (6 bases). Trimming cost V 4 bases and J 2 bases, with 18 bases left between them. The germline gives CDR1 SGDLS, CDR2 YYNGEE. The CDR3 spans 16 residues. The CDR3 loop reads CASSLEQGLGQETQYF. In DNA form, the CDR3 reads TGTGCCAGCAGCCTAGAACAGGGATTGGGGCAAGAGACCCAGTACTTC.

The chain carries TRBV15 and TRBJ1-1, with D uncertain. The germline gives CDR1 LNHNV, CDR2 YYDKDF (reference sequence). Trimming cost V 0 bases and J 3 bases, with 11 bases left between them. The CDR3 loop spans 15 amino acids. The CDR3 coding sequence is TGTGCCACCAGCAGAGACCTTAATCTGGACACTGAAGCTTTCTTT. Amino acid sequence: CATSRDLNLDTEAFF.

With regard to this clone: One end of the junction varies from germline; a read error may be responsible. The CDR3 here is CASSQTDRSEFHEQYF. The CDR3 DNA reads as TGTGCTAGCAGCCAGACAGACAGGTCGGAATTCCACGAGCAGTACTTC. This chain connects TRBV7-7 to TRBJ2-7, with a weak D call TRBD1 (6 bases). Germline CDR1 and CDR2: SSHAT and FNYEAQ (reference sequence). The CDR3 has 16 residues.

As concerns this clone: The same CDR3 also results from other DNA sequences found in this sample. This chain uses TRBV6-5 with TRBJ1-1; D possibly corresponds to TRBD1 (5 bases). This CDR3 spans 13 amino acids. Germline lookup yields CDR1 MNHEY and CDR2 SVGAGI. The germline V and J ends were trimmed by 2 bases and 4 bases, with 8 bases remaining between them. The CDR3 spells CASSYGGGTEAFF. The DNA of the CDR3 is TGTGCCAGCAGTTACGGGGGAGGCACTGAAGCTTTCTTT.

V usage is TRBV7-8 and J usage is TRBJ2-5; weak D call: TRBD2 (5 bases). CDR1 SGHVS and CDR2 FQNEAQ come from the germline V gene. This CDR3 comprises 14 residues. Deletions cut 1 base from V and 1 base from J, with 7 bases between. The DNA for the CDR3 is TGTGCCAGCAGCTTAGGCGGAGGCCAAGAGACCCAGTACTTC. This encodes CASSLGGGQETQYF.

CDR3 sequence (DNA): TGCGCCAGCAGCCAGATAGGGCCCCAAATCAATCAGCCCCAGCATTTT. It yields the protein CASSQIGPQINQPQHF. V and J are TRBV4-1 and TRBJ1-5; D is unresolved. Germline values: CDR1 MGHRA, CDR2 YSYEKL. Deletions cut 3 bases from V and 3 bases from J, with 15 bases between. The CDR3 runs 16 residues.

The chain couples TRBV2 to TRBJ1-4, with a weak D call TRBD1 (5 bases). V was cut by 6 bases and J by 0 bases, with 17 bases left in between. The CDR3 loop spans 17 amino acids. Germline loops: CDR1 SNHLY, CDR2 FYNNEI. The CDR3 DNA sequence: TGTGCCAGCAGAACTCTCTGGGGGAATACAACTAATGAAAAACTGTTTTTT. Amino acids: CASRTLWGNTTNEKLFF.

The gene calls are TRBV2 and TRBJ2-3; 9 bases are a match to TRBD2. V lost 2 bases, J lost 0 bases, and 18 bases stayed unmatched. CDR3 length: 21 residues. Germline CDR1 reads SNHLY; CDR2 reads FYNNEI. The CDR3 DNA follows: TGTGCCAGCAGTGAAAACCCTGGAATAGCGGGAGCCTCCCTAAGCACAGATACGCAGTATTTT. Translating gives CASSENPGIAGASLSTDTQYF.

The chain links TRBV19 to TRBJ2-7, with TRBD2 matching over 10 bases. The CDR3 sequence is 15 residues long. Germline lookup yields CDR1 LNHDA and CDR2 SQIVND (reference sequence). J lost 3 bases, V lost 3 bases, and 5 bases had no gene match. The CDR3 region has the DNA TGTGCCAGTAGTATTGAGCTAGCGGGGGACTACGAGCAGTACTTC. It translates to CASSIELAGDYEQYF.

The genes are TRBV27 and TRBJ2-3; D gene ambiguous. Germline lookup yields CDR1 MNHEY and CDR2 SMNVEV (reference sequence). The CDR3 consists of 13 residues. V lost 5 bases and J lost 0, with 6 bases in between. The CDR3, as DNA: TGTGCCAGCAGTGCATCAAGCACAGATACGCAGTATTTT. Its protein is CASSASSTDTQYF.

This clone was counted only a few times. The chain is built from TRBV11-2 and TRBJ2-7; D remains ambiguous. Germline V gene lookup returns CDR1 SGHAT and CDR2 FQNNGV. V was shortened by 5 bases and J by 2 bases, with 13 bases between the two germline ends. The CDR3 contains 14 residues. This CDR3 reads CASSPPRYPYEQYF. The CDR3 region has the DNA TGTGCCAGCAGCCCCCCCCGTTACCCCTACGAGCAGTACTTC.

The chain is built from TRBV7-9 and TRBJ2-7; a weak D match, TRBD2 (6 bases). Germline CDR1 is SEHNR and CDR2 is FQNEAQ (reference sequence). Trimming took off 5 bases at V and 3 bases at J, with 17 bases between the two ends. The CDR3 totals 15 residues. CDR3 in DNA: TGTGCCAGCAGCCCCCGAGGAGGGACCTTCTACGAGCAGTACTTC. Translation gives CASSPRGGTFYEQYF.

CDR3: CASSLSGMGQETQYF. Here the CDR3 DNA reads TGTGCCAGCAGTTTAAGCGGGATGGGACAAGAGACCCAGTACTTC. The rearrangement uses TRBV27 and TRBJ2-5, with 7 bases aligning to TRBD2. The trim removed 2 bases at V and 2 bases at J, leaving 5 bases unmatched. Germline CDR1 and CDR2: MNHEY and SMNVEV (reference sequence). The CDR3 is made up of 15 amino acids.

The J gene is TRBJ1-4, the V gene TRBV5-6; TRBD1 is a possible D gene (6 bases). Germline V CDR1 and CDR2: SGHDT, YYEEEE. V shed 0 bases and J shed 3 bases, with 9 bases lying between them. The CDR3 length is 15 residues. The DNA for the CDR3 is TGTGCCAGCAGCTTGGAACAGGGAGCTAATGAAAAACTGTTTTTT. This gives the protein CASSLEQGANEKLFF.

The chain has TRBV29-1 and TRBJ2-5; 8 bases fit TRBD2. V trimming: 5 bases; J trimming: 5 bases; junction bases outside the gene matches: 7. The CDR3 consists of 13 residues. Germline V gene lookup returns CDR1 SQVTM and CDR2 ANQGSEA. This CDR3 reads CSVPGLGFETQYF. CDR3 DNA sequence: TGCAGCGTTCCGGGACTAGGGTTTGAGACCCAGTACTTC.

This rearrangement joins TRBV11-2 to TRBJ2-5, with D perhaps TRBD1 (6 bases). V lost 2 bases, J lost 5 bases, and 21 bases lay in between. Per the germline V gene, CDR1 is SGHAT and CDR2 is FQNNGV. CDR3 length equals 17 residues. In DNA, the CDR3 is TGTGCCAGCAGCTTATTTTATGGAGTAGGACAGATCGAGACCCAGTACTTC. Protein product: CASSLFYGVGQIETQYF.

This clone was counted at least ten times. V is TRBV6-5 and J is TRBJ1-2; weak D call: TRBD1 (6 bases). This CDR3 region has 14 residues. V was cut by 0 bases and J by 8 bases, with 13 bases left in between. Germline V gives CDR1 MNHEY, CDR2 SVGAGI. The CDR3 reads CASSYSPGGDGYTF. The CDR3, as DNA: TGTGCCAGCAGTTACTCACCGGGGGGCGACGGCTACACCTTC.

This chain connects TRBV2 to TRBJ1-5, with 10 bases aligning to TRBD1. Germline CDR1 SNHLY, CDR2 FYNNEI. With 5 bases clipped from V and 5 bases from J, the junction kept 12 bases outside the gene matches. The CDR3 loop spans 17 amino acids. CDR3 sequence (DNA): TGTGCCAGCAGTCAAGACTCTCCGGGACAGGGGTATCAGCCCCAGCATTTT. This codes for CASSQDSPGQGYQPQHF.

The chain recombines TRBV7-9 with TRBJ2-3; D gene uncertain. CDR1 is SEHNR, CDR2 FQNEAQ, per germline (reference sequence). The CDR3 contains 14 residues. V gave up 9 bases and J gave up 4 bases, with 17 bases separating them. CDR3: CARRRLGIADTQYF. The CDR3 DNA sequence: TGTGCCAGGCGACGTCTGGGTATCGCAGATACGCAGTATTTT.